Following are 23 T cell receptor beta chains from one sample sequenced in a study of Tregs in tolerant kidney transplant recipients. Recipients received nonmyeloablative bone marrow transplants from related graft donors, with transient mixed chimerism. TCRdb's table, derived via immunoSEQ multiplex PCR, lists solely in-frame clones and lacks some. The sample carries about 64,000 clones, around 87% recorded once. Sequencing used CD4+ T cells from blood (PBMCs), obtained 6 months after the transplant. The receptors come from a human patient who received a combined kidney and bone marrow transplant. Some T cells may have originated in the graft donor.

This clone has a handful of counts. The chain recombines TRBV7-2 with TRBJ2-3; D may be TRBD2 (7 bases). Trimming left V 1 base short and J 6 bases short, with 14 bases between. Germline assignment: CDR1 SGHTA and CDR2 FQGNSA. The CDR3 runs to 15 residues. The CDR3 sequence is CASSLGFAGADTQYF. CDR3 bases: TGTGCCAGCAGCTTAGGATTTGCGGGGGCGGATACGCAGTATTTT.

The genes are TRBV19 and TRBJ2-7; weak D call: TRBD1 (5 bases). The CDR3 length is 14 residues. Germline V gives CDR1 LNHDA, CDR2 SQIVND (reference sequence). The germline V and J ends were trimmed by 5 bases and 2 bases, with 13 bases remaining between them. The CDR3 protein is CASSPRDSTYEQYF. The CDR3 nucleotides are TGTGCCAGTAGTCCCAGAGACAGCACCTACGAGCAGTACTTC.

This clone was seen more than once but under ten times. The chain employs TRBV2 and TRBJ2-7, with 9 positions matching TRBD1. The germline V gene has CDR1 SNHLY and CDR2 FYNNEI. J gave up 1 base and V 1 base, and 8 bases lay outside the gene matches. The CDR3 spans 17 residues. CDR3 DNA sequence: TGTGCCAGCAGTGAAGGAAAGCTCGGACAGGGGTCCTACGAGCAGTACTTC. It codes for CASSEGKLGQGSYEQYF.

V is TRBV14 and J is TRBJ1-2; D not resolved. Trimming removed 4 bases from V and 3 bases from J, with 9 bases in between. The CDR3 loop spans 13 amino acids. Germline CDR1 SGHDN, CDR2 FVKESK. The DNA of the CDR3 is TGTGCCAGCAGCCGGCTGAGGGACTATGGCTACACCTTC. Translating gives CASSRLRDYGYTF.

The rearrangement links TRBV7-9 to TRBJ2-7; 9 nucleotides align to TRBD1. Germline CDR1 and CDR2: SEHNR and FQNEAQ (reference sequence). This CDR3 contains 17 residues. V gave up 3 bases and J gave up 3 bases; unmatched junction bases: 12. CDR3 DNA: TGTGCCAGCAGCTTGGGACAGGGCTCTAAAATCGGCTACGAGCAGTACTTC. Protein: CASSLGQGSKIGYEQYF. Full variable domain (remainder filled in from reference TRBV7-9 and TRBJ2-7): DTGVSQNPRHKITKRGQNVTFRCDPISEHNRLYWYRQTLGQGPEFLTYFQNEAQLEKSRLLSDRFSAERPKGSFSTLEIQRTEQGDSAMYLCASSLGQGSKIGYEQYFGPGTRLTVT.

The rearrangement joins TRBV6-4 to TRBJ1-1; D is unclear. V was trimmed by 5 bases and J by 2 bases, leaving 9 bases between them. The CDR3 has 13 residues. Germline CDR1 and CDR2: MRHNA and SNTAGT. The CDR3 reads CASSRRLNTEAFF. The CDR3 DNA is TGTGCCAGCAGTAGGCGACTTAACACTGAAGCTTTCTTT.

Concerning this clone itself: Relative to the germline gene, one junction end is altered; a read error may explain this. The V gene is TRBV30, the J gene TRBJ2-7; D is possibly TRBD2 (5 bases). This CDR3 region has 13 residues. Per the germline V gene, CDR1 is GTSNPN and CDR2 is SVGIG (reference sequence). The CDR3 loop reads CAWSAPLGRFSFF. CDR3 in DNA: TGTGCCTGGAGTGCCCCTCTAGGGAGATTCAGCTTCTTC.

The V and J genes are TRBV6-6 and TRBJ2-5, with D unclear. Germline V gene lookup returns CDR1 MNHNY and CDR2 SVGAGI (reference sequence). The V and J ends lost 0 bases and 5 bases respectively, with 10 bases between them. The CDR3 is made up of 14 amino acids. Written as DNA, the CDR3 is TGTGCCAGCAGTTACTCGAGTAGTATGGAGACCCAGTACTTC. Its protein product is CASSYSSSMETQYF.

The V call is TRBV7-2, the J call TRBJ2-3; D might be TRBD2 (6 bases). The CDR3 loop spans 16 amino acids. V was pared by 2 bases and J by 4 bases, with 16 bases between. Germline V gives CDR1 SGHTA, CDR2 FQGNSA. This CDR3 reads CASSLMGSGFPDTQYF. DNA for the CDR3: TGTGCCAGCAGCTTAATGGGCAGCGGGTTTCCAGATACGCAGTATTTT. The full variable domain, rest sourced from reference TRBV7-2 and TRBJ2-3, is GAGVSQSPSNKVTEKGKDVELRCDPISGHTALYWYRQSLGQGLEFLIYFQGNSAPDKSGLPSDRFSAERTGGSVSTLTIQRTQQEDSAVYLCASSLMGSGFPDTQYFGPGTRLTVL.

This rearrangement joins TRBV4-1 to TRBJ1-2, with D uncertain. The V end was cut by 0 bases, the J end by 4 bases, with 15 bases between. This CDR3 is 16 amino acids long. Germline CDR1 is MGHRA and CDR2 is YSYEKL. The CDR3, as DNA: TGCGCCAGCAGCCAAGATCCATCTGGGAGGTCCTATGGCTACACCTTC. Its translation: CASSQDPSGRSYGYTF.

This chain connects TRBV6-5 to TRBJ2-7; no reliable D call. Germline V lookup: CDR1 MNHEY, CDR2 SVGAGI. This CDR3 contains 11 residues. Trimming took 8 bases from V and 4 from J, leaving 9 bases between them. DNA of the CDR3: TGTGCCAGCGGCGAACAGTACGAGCAGTACTTC. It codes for CASGEQYEQYF.

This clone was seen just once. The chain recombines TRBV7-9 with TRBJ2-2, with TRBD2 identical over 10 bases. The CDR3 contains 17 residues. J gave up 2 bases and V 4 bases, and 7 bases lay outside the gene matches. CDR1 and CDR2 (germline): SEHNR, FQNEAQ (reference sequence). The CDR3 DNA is TGTGCCAGCAGCTCTCGGACTAGCGGAAAAAACACCGGGGAGCTGTTTTTT. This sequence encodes CASSSRTSGKNTGELFF.

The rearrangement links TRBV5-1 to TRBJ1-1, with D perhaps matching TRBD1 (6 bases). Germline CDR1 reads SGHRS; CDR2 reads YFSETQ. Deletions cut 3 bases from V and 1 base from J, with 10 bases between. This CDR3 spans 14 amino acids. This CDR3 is CASSYGQPNTEAFF. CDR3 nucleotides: TGCGCCAGCAGCTACGGACAGCCGAACACTGAAGCTTTCTTT.

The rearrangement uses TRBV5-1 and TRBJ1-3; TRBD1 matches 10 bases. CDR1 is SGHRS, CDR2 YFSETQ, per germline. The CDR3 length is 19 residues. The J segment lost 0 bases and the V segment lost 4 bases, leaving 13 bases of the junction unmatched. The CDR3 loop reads CASSRTGTGAGGSGNTIYF. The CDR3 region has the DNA TGCGCCAGCAGCAGAACCGGGACAGGGGCGGGTGGCTCTGGAAACACCATATATTTT.

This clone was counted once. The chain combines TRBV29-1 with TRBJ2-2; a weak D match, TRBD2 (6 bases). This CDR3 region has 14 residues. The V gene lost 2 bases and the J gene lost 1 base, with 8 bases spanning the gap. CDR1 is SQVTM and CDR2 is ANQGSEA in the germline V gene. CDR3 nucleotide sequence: TGCAGCGTTGAAAGGGACTTGAACACCGGGGAGCTGTTTTTT. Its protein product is CSVERDLNTGELFF.

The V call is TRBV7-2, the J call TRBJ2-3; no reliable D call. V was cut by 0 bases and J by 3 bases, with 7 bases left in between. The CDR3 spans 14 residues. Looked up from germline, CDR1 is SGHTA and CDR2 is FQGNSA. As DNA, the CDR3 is TGTGCCAGCAGCTTAGCTTACGGGACAGATACGCAGTATTTT. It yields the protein CASSLAYGTDTQYF.

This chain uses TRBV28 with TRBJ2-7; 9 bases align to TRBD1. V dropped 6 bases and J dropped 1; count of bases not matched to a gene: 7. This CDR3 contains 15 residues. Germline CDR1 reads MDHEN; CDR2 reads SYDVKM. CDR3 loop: CASRDRGVSSYEQYF. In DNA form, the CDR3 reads TGTGCCAGCAGGGACAGGGGAGTATCATCCTACGAGCAGTACTTC.

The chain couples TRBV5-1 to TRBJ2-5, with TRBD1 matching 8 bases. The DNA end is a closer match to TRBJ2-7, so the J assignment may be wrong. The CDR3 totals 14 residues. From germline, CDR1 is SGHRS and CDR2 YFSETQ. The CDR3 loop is CASSRERQGYEQYF. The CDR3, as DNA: TGCGCCAGCAGCCGGGAACGACAGGGGTACGAGCAGTACTTC.

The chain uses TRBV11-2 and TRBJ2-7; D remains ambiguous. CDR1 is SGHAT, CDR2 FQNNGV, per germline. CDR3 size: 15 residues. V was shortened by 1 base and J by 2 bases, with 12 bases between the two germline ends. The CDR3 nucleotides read TGTGCCAGCAGCTTAGCCCGACATTTCGCCTACGAGCAGTACTTC. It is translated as CASSLARHFAYEQYF.

In nucleotides, the CDR3 is TGTGCCAGCAGCCCCGGGACTAGCGGTTCCACCGGGGAGCTGTTTTTT. It is translated as CASSPGTSGSTGELFF. The chain joins TRBV5-4 to TRBJ2-2; 11 nucleotides align to TRBD2. The V and J ends lost 4 bases and 4 bases, in that order; junction bases with no gene match: 6. The CDR3 is made up of 16 amino acids. Germline lookup yields CDR1 SGHNT and CDR2 YYREEE (reference sequence).

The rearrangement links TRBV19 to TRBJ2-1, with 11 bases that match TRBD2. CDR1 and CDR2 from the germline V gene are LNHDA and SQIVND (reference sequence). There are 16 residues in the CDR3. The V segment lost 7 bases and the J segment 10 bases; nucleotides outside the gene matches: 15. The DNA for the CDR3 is TGTGCCAGTACCATTAGCGGGAGGGGGATTACGGGGGAGCAGTTCTTC. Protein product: CASTISGRGITGEQFF.

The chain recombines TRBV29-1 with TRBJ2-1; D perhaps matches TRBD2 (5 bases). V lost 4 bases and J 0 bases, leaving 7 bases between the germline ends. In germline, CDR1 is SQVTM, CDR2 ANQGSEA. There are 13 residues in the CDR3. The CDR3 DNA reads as TGCAGCGTTGCCCGGGGCTCCTACAATGAGCAGTTCTTC. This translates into CSVARGSYNEQFF.

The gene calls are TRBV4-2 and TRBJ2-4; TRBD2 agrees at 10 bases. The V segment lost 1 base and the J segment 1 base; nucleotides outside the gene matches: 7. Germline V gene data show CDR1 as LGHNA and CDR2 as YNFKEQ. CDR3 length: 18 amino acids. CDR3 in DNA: TGTGCCAGCAGCCAAGGGTTAGCGGGAGGTTACGCCAAAAACATTCAGTACTTC. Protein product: CASSQGLAGGYAKNIQYF.